Below, 32 T cell receptor beta chains from the same sample are listed, as sequenced in a study of blood T cell repertoires in COVID-19 (dated by TCRdb to the early 2020s). The library was prepared using the immunoSEQ multiplex PCR assay. TCRdb mirrors the immuneACCESS table, restricted to in-frame sequences. Some clones are absent from its copies; in checked studies, under half trace to an unresolved V gene, and the reason for the others is unknown. The sample table lists approximately 96,000 clones, 70% to 90% of them with a count of one. The ten largest clones represent roughly 2.8% of the sample. Sequencing input: peripheral blood. Receptor source: a woman of 80 years or more with acute or convalescent COVID-19.

The chain employs TRBV2 and TRBJ1-1; TRBD1 agrees at 7 bases. V trimming: 7 bases; J trimming: 0 bases; junction bases outside the gene matches: 8. The CDR3 extends over 15 amino acids. CDR1 and CDR2 (germline): SNHLY, FYNNEI. CDR3 coding DNA: TGTGCCAGCACCCCTCAGGGGGGACTGAACACTGAAGCTTTCTTT. This translates into CASTPQGGLNTEAFF.

V and J are TRBV5-1 and TRBJ1-5; D is undetermined. The CDR3 is made up of 14 amino acids. The germline V gene has CDR1 SGHRS and CDR2 YFSETQ. V shed 0 bases and J shed 4 bases, with 8 bases lying between them. This CDR3 reads CASSLVGDNQPQHF. The CDR3 coding sequence is TGCGCCAGCAGCTTGGTCGGGGATAATCAGCCCCAGCATTTT.

This clone appeared a few times. The rearrangement joins TRBV5-1 to TRBJ2-1; tentative D call: TRBD2 (5 bases). Germline assignment: CDR1 SGHRS and CDR2 YFSETQ. Trimming pared 0 bases from V and 7 bases from J, leaving 17 bases between. CDR3 length equals 16 residues. CDR3 protein: CASSLVSGVLANEQFF. The CDR3 bases are TGCGCCAGCAGCTTGGTATCCGGGGTCCTTGCGAATGAGCAGTTCTTC.

This clone was detected a few times. The rearrangement uses TRBV30 and TRBJ1-1; D is ambiguous. Germline V gene sequence: CDR1 GTSNPN, CDR2 SVGIG (reference sequence). V shed 5 bases and J shed 2 bases, with 12 bases lying between them. The CDR3 consists of 13 residues. In nucleotides, the CDR3 is TGTGCCTGGGCCCGACAATTAAACACTGAAGCTTTCTTT. As protein: CAWARQLNTEAFF.

The CDR3 sequence is CASSQTGTGSFYGYTF. Written as DNA, the CDR3 is TGTGCCAGCAGTCAAACCGGGACAGGCTCATTCTATGGCTACACCTTC. This chain uses TRBV25-1 with TRBJ1-2; TRBD1 aligns across 8 bases. V gave up 5 bases and J gave up 4 bases; unmatched junction bases: 12. CDR3 length equals 16 residues. Germline V lookup: CDR1 MGHDK, CDR2 SYGVNS.

The gene calls are TRBV5-6 and TRBJ2-1; weak D call: TRBD1 (6 bases). Germline V gives CDR1 SGHDT, CDR2 YYEEEE. The CDR3 has 17 amino acids. V was pared by 0 bases and J by 4 bases, with 17 bases between. This CDR3 reads CASSLVVRTAPYNEQFF. CDR3 nucleotides: TGTGCCAGCAGCTTGGTCGTTCGGACAGCTCCTTACAATGAGCAGTTCTTC.

The chain is built from TRBV5-1 and TRBJ1-2; D gene unclear. CDR3 length: 16 amino acids. V lost 3 bases and J lost 0, with 15 bases in between. CDR1 and CDR2 from the germline V gene are SGHRS and YFSETQ. The CDR3 here is CASSSGGPGSNYGYTF. The CDR3 nucleotides read TGCGCCAGCAGCTCGGGAGGGCCAGGATCTAACTATGGCTACACCTTC.

The V gene is TRBV6-5, the J gene TRBJ1-1, with a tentative D call TRBD1 (5 bases). The CDR3 has 13 amino acids. Germline V gives CDR1 MNHEY, CDR2 SVGAGI. Trimming removed 4 bases at V and 4 bases at J, with 10 bases between. CDR3 bases: TGTGCCAGCAGTTCTCCAGGGTTCACTGAAGCTTTCTTT. Translating it yields CASSSPGFTEAFF.

This chain links TRBV5-8 with TRBJ2-7; 7 bases fit TRBD1. This CDR3 comprises 14 residues. Looked up from germline, CDR1 is SGHTS and CDR2 is YDEGEE. Trimming cost V 6 bases and J 0 bases; bases outside gene matches: 6. The CDR3 loop reads CASTPQGTSYEQYF. CDR3 in DNA: TGTGCCAGCACCCCACAGGGGACCTCCTACGAGCAGTACTTC.

V is TRBV14 and J is TRBJ1-4; D gene unclear. V gave up 6 bases and J gave up 8 bases, with 16 bases separating them. CDR3 length equals 14 residues. Germline V gene data show CDR1 as SGHDN and CDR2 as FVKESK. CDR3 coding DNA: TGTGCCAGCAGTCCCGGAGGGCTAGGCGAAAAACTGTTTTTT. This gives the protein CASSPGGLGEKLFF.

The rearrangement uses TRBV5-4 and TRBJ1-6; D unresolved. The CDR3 loop spans 17 amino acids. The V and J ends lost 1 base and 7 bases respectively, with 18 bases between them. Germline CDR1 SGHNT, CDR2 YYREEE (reference sequence). The CDR3 nucleotides are TGTGCCAGCAGCTTGTTTTTTGGCGGCAGTTACAATTCACCCCTCCACTTT. As protein: CASSLFFGGSYNSPLHF.

The chain employs TRBV7-2 and TRBJ2-7; 14 bases match TRBD2. Germline V gene data show CDR1 as SGHTA and CDR2 as FQGNSA. Germline trimming cut 2 bases from V and 6 bases from J; bases unmatched to any gene: 6. This CDR3 is 16 amino acids long. The CDR3 loop reads CASSLPGLAGGIEQYF. CDR3 DNA: TGTGCCAGCAGCTTACCCGGACTAGCGGGAGGAATCGAGCAGTACTTC.

The V gene is TRBV4-2, the J gene TRBJ2-1; D may be TRBD2 (6 bases). The CDR3 extends over 19 amino acids. V lost 0 bases and J 1 base, leaving 19 bases between the germline ends. Germline V gene sequence: CDR1 LGHNA, CDR2 YNFKEQ. The CDR3 DNA is TGTGCCAGCAGCCAAGAGAGGGATGGGGCTAGCGTTTCCTACAATGAGCAGTTCTTC. This sequence encodes CASSQERDGASVSYNEQFF.

V usage is TRBV6-5 and J usage is TRBJ1-1; 7 bases match TRBD1. CDR3 length: 14 residues. V lost 6 bases to trimming and J lost 4 bases; unmatched junction nucleotides: 8. Per the germline V gene, CDR1 is MNHEY and CDR2 is SVGAGI. DNA of the CDR3: TGTGCCAGCAGGAGACAGGGAGAGAGCACTGAAGCTTTCTTT. Translation gives CASRRQGESTEAFF.

This clone was counted a few times. The chain carries TRBV10-3 and TRBJ2-7; unclear D gene. The V end was cut by 2 bases, the J end by 0 bases, with 11 bases between. Germline CDR1 and CDR2: ENHRY and SYGVKD. The CDR3 extends over 15 amino acids. The DNA of the CDR3 is TGTGCCATCAGTGAGCCAGGCCTAAGCTCCTACGAGCAGTACTTC. Protein product: CAISEPGLSSYEQYF.

The chain recombines TRBV7-2 with TRBJ2-3; tentative D call: TRBD2 (7 bases). There are 17 residues in the CDR3. Germline V gives CDR1 SGHTA, CDR2 FQGNSA. Trimming took off 2 bases at V and 4 bases at J, with 19 bases between the two ends. The CDR3 loop is CASSLQGRENAADTQYF. The CDR3 DNA follows: TGTGCCAGCAGCTTACAGGGGCGGGAGAATGCCGCAGATACGCAGTATTTT.

The chain's CDR3 is CASVRDIQNTEAFF. CDR3 DNA: TGTGCCAGCGTCCGGGACATCCAAAACACTGAAGCTTTCTTT. The chain is built from TRBV19 and TRBJ1-1, with TRBD1 as a possible D gene (6 bases). The germline gives CDR1 LNHDA, CDR2 SQIVND (reference sequence). CDR3 length: 14 residues. V was clipped by 9 bases and J by 2 bases, with 16 bases between them.

The genes are TRBV2 and TRBJ2-2; 10 nucleotides align to TRBD2. Unmatched junction bases numbered 8, after V lost 1 base and J lost 0 bases. Germline V gene lookup returns CDR1 SNHLY and CDR2 FYNNEI. CDR3 size: 19 residues. This CDR3 is CASSEGATSGVSNTGELFF. As DNA, the CDR3 is TGTGCCAGCAGTGAAGGCGCAACTAGCGGGGTTTCGAACACCGGGGAGCTGTTTTTT.

The rearrangement joins TRBV18 to TRBJ1-5; D is possibly TRBD1 (5 bases). In germline, CDR1 is KGHSH, CDR2 LQKENI. Trimming removed 3 bases from V and 3 bases from J, with 9 bases in between. CDR3 length: 14 residues. Here the CDR3 reads CASSPTADNQPQHF. DNA of the CDR3: TGTGCCAGCTCACCGACAGCCGACAATCAGCCCCAGCATTTT.

The chain couples TRBV2 to TRBJ2-1; D is perhaps TRBD2 (5 bases). Trimming pared 7 bases from V and 1 base from J, leaving 14 bases between. CDR1 and CDR2 (germline): SNHLY, FYNNEI. The CDR3 loop spans 15 amino acids. CDR3 sequence: CASKADLTSYNEQFF. CDR3 DNA sequence: TGTGCCAGCAAAGCGGACCTCACGTCCTACAATGAGCAGTTCTTC.

In its sample, this clone was seen once. The rearrangement joins TRBV7-9 to TRBJ1-2; D possibly corresponds to TRBD1 (6 bases). Trimming pared 3 bases from V and 6 bases from J, leaving 14 bases between. The CDR3 is made up of 14 amino acids. Germline lookup yields CDR1 SEHNR and CDR2 FQNEAQ (reference sequence). CDR3 coding DNA: TGTGCCAGCAGCTTCCAGGGGCGAGGAGATGGCTACACCTTC. Translation: CASSFQGRGDGYTF.

The chain has TRBV15 and TRBJ2-1; 7 bases map to TRBD2. CDR1 LNHNV and CDR2 YYDKDF come from the germline V gene (reference sequence). This CDR3 has 16 residues. With V trimmed by 0 bases and J by 2 bases, 4 bases remained unmatched. CDR3 nucleotides: TGTGCCACCAGCAGAGATGAGGCGGGGGCCTACAATGAGCAGTTCTTC. This codes for CATSRDEAGAYNEQFF.

The chain has TRBV29-1 and TRBJ2-5; 9 bases fit TRBD1. This CDR3 is 16 amino acids long. Trimming removed 5 bases from V and 2 bases from J; junction bases left unmatched: 12. Germline V gene lookup returns CDR1 SQVTM and CDR2 ANQGSEA. For the CDR3, the DNA is TGCAGCGTTCTCCTCCGGGACAGGGATTTACAAGAGACCCAGTACTTC. Its protein product is CSVLLRDRDLQETQYF.

The rearrangement joins TRBV19 to TRBJ1-2; D not resolved. This CDR3 has 13 amino acids. Trimming took 2 bases from V and 0 from J, leaving 4 bases between them. CDR1 and CDR2 (germline): LNHDA, SQIVND (reference sequence). CDR3 nucleotide sequence: TGTGCCAGTAGTATATTCACTAACTATGGCTACACCTTC. Translating it yields CASSIFTNYGYTF.

The chain couples TRBV18 to TRBJ2-1, with 10 bases aligning to TRBD2. The CDR3 length is 17 residues. With 6 bases clipped from V and 8 bases from J, the junction kept 16 bases outside the gene matches. The germline gives CDR1 KGHSH, CDR2 LQKENI. CDR3 in DNA: TGTGCCAGCTCTCTAACTGCCCCCTCTAGCGGGAGAGATGAGCAGTTCTTC. Amino acids: CASSLTAPSSGRDEQFF.

The CDR3 loop is CASSYVTGTGGTEAFF. CDR3 bases: TGTGCCAGCAGTTACGTCACCGGGACAGGGGGCACTGAAGCTTTCTTT. The chain has TRBV6-5 and TRBJ1-1; 11 nucleotides align to TRBD1. Germline values: CDR1 MNHEY, CDR2 SVGAGI. The CDR3 is made up of 16 amino acids. With V trimmed by 2 bases and J by 4 bases, 6 bases remained unmatched.

V gene TRBV6-5 combines with J gene TRBJ1-1, with D possibly TRBD1 on 6 matching bases. CDR3 length equals 14 residues. Per the germline V gene, CDR1 is MNHEY and CDR2 is SVGAGI. V was shortened by 0 bases and J by 5 bases, with 10 bases between the two germline ends. The DNA for the CDR3 is TGTGCCAGCAGTTACTCAGGGGGACGGACTGAAGCTTTCTTT. Translating it yields CASSYSGGRTEAFF.

The CDR3 spells CASSQETRLAGVNEQFF. The CDR3 DNA reads TGCGCCAGCAGCCAAGAGACAAGACTAGCGGGAGTCAATGAGCAGTTCTTC. V is TRBV4-3 and J is TRBJ2-1, with TRBD2 identical over 12 bases. The junction had 6 bases not matched to a gene; V was cut back by 0 bases and J by 6 bases. The CDR3 loop spans 17 amino acids. CDR1 and CDR2 from the germline V gene are LGHNA and YSLEER.

This rearrangement joins TRBV9 to TRBJ2-1, with TRBD2 matching 8 bases. This CDR3 has 14 residues. The ends lost 3 bases at V and 4 bases at J; junction bases unmatched: 3. From germline, CDR1 is SGDLS and CDR2 YYNGEE. For the CDR3, the DNA is TGTGCCAGCAGCGCCAGCGGGGGATACAATGAGCAGTTCTTC. Its protein product is CASSASGGYNEQFF.

The chain links TRBV7-2 to TRBJ1-5, with 8 nucleotides matching TRBD1. The CDR3 consists of 15 residues. V was pared by 10 bases and J by 0 bases, with 8 bases of the junction left unmatched. Looked up from germline, CDR1 is SGHTA and CDR2 is FQGNSA. CDR3 residues: CATARDRYSNQPQHF. The CDR3 DNA reads as TGTGCCACCGCGCGGGACAGGTATAGCAATCAGCCCCAGCATTTT.

V gene TRBV19 combines with J gene TRBJ1-5, with a possible D match to TRBD1 (6 bases). V shed 8 bases and J shed 7 bases, with 15 bases lying between them. This CDR3 region has 13 residues. Germline CDR1 LNHDA, CDR2 SQIVND (reference sequence). The CDR3: CASGVTGGQPQHF. In DNA, the CDR3 is TGTGCCAGTGGGGTCACGGGGGGCCAGCCCCAGCATTTT.

This clone has a single count. V is TRBV11-2 and J is TRBJ1-5; D uncertain. The V gene lost 0 bases and the J gene lost 8 bases, with 8 bases spanning the gap. Germline CDR1 and CDR2: SGHAT and FQNNGV. The CDR3 runs to 13 residues. The CDR3 nucleotides are TGTGCCAGCAGCTTAGAGGCCCCTGAGCCCCAGCATTTT. Its translation: CASSLEAPEPQHF.